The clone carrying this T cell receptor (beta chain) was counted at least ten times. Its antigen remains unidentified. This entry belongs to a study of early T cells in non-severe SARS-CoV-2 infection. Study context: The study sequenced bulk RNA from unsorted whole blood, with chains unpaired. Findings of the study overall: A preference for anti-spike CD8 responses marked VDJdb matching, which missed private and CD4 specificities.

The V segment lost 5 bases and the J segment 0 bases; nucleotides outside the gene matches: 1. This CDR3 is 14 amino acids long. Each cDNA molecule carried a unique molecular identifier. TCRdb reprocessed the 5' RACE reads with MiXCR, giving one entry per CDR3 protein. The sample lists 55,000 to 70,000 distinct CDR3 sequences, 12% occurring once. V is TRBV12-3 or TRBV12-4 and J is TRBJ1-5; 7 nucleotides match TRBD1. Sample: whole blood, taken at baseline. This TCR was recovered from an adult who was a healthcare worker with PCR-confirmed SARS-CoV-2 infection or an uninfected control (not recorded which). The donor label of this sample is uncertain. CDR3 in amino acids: CASSTGDSNQPQHF. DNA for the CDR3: TGTGCCAGCAGTACAGGGGATAGCAATCAGCCCCAGCATTTT.